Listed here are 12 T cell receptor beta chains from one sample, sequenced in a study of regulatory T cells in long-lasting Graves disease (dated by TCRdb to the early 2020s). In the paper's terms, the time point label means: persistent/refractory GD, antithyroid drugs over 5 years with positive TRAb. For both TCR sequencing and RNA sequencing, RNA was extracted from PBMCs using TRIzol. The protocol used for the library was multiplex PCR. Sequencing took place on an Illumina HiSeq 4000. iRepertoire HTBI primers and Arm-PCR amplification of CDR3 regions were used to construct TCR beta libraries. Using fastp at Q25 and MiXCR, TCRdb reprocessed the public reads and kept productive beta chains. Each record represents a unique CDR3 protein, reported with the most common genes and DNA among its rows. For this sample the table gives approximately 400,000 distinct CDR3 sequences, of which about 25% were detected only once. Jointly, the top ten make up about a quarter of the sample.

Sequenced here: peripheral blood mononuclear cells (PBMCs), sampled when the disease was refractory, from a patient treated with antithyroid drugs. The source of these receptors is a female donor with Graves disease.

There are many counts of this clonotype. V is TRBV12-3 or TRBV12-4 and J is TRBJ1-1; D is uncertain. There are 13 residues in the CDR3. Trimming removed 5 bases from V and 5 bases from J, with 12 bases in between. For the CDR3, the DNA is TGTGCCAGCAGTGGGAGGGAAGGGACTGAAGCTTTCTTT. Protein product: CASSGREGTEAFF.

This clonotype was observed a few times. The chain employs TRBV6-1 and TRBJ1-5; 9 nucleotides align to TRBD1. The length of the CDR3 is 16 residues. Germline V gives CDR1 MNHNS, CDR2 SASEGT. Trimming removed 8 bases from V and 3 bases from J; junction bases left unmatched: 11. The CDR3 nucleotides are TGTGCCAGCGTCCCCGGGGGGACAGGGATCAATCAGCCCCAGCATTTT. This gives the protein CASVPGGTGINQPQHF.

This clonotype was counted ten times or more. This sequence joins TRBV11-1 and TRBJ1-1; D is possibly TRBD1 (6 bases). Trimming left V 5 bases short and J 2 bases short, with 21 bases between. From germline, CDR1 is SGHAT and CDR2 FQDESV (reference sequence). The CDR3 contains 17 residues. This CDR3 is CASSINLPGASNTEAFF. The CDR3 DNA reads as TGTGCCAGCAGCATCAACCTACCGGGGGCAAGCAACACTGAAGCTTTCTTT.

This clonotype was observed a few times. CDR3 bases: TGTGCCAGCGGTAGACAGGGAGGCAATCAGCCCCAGCATTTT. Its protein product is CASGRQGGNQPQHF. The chain uses TRBV27 and TRBJ1-5, with 7 bases that match TRBD1. The length of the CDR3 is 14 residues. CDR1 and CDR2 from the germline V gene are MNHEY and SMNVEV (reference sequence). With V trimmed by 8 bases and J by 2 bases, 6 bases remained unmatched.

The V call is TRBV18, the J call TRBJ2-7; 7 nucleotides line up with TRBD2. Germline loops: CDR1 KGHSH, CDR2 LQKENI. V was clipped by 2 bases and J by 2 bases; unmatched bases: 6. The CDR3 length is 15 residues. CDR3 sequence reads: CASSPASGGPYEQYF. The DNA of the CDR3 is TGTGCCAGCTCACCAGCTAGCGGAGGCCCCTACGAGCAGTACTTC.

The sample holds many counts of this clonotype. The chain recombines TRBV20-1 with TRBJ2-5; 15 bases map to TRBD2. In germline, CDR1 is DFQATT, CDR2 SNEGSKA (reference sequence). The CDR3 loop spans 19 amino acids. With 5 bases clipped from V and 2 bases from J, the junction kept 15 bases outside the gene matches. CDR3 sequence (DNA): TGCAGTGCTGGGAAGAGAGGGACTAGCGGGAGGTTATCGCAAGAGACCCAGTACTTC. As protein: CSAGKRGTSGRLSQETQYF.

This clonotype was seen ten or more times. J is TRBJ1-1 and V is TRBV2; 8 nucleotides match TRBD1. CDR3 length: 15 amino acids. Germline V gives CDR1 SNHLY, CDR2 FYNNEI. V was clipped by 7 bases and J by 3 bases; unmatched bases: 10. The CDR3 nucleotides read TGTGCCAGCACCATTTCCGGGACAGGTGACACTGAAGCTTTCTTT. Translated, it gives CASTISGTGDTEAFF. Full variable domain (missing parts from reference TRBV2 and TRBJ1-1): EPEVTQTPSHQVTQMGQEVILRCVPISNHLYFYWYRQILGQKVEFLVSFYNNEISEKSEIFDDQFSVERPDGSNFTLKIRSTKLEDSAMYFCASTISGTGDTEAFFGQGTRLTVV.

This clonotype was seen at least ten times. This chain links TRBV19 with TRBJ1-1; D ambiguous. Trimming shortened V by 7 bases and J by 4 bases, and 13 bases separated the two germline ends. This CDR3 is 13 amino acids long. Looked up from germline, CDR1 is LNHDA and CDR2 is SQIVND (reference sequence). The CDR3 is CASTPSIRTEAFF. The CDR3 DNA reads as TGTGCCAGTACCCCGTCGATACGCACTGAAGCTTTCTTT. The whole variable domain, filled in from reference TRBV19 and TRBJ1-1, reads DGGITQSPKYLFRKEGQNVTLSCEQNLNHDAMYWYRQDPGQGLRLIYYSQIVNDFQKGDIAEGYSVSREKKESFPLTVTSAQKNPTAFYLCASTPSIRTEAFFGQGTRLTVV.

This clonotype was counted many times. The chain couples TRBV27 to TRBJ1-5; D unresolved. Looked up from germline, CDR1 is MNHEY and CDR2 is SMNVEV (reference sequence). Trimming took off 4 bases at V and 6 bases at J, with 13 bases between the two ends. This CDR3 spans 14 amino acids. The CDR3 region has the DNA TGTGCCAGCAGTTGGGCAGCAGCGGGTCAGCCCCAGCATTTT. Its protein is CASSWAAAGQPQHF.

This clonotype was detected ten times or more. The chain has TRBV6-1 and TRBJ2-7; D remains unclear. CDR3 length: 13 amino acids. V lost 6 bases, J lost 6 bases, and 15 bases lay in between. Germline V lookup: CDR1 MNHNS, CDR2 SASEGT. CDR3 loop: CASRVKGVGEQYF. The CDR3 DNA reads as TGTGCCAGCAGAGTAAAGGGTGTCGGCGAGCAGTACTTC.

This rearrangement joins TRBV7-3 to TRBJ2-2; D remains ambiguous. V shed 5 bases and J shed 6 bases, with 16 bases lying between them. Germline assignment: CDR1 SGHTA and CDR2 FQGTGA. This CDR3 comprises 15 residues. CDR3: CASSVGILRAGELFF. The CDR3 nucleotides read TGTGCCAGCAGCGTAGGGATTCTAAGGGCCGGGGAGCTGTTTTTT.

The CDR3 sequence is CASSLGAAGGYQETQYF. As DNA, the CDR3 is TGTGCCAGCAGCTTAGGGGCAGCGGGAGGCTACCAAGAGACCCAGTACTTC. The chain carries TRBV7-6 and TRBJ2-5, with 9 bases fitting TRBD2. This CDR3 spans 17 amino acids. J lost 0 bases, V lost 1 base, and 6 bases had no gene match. Germline-derived CDR1 and CDR2 are SGHVS and FNYEAQ.